This T cell receptor beta chain was obtained from a study of blood T cell repertoires in COVID-19 (dated by TCRdb to the early 2020s). Turning to the overall study: Collaborator samples came from the United States, Italy and Spain and covered acute and convalescent phases of COVID-19. The prospective study material was composed of cDNA or gDNA derived from T cells, B-cell-depleted T cells, or PBMCs. The dataset comprised deeply sampled blood TCRbeta repertoires from subjects exposed to, actively infected with, or recovered from COVID-19. The repertoires were released in a freely available public database meant as a resource for research on the immune response to SARS-CoV-2. Samples came from the ongoing ImmuneRACE study (first 160 participants) plus 1,254 subjects from 6 global collaborators. Sample metadata almost always included a de-identified subject ID, COVID-19 status, age in years and sex. Where available, HLA class I and class II types were taken from metadata supplied by the sample provider and were not determined by assay-based typing. What the research found in general, with its limitations: The quantity of clinical and demographic metadata differed by source and by participant and was supplied without curation.

As regards this clone: This clone's antigen is unknown. There are no base qualities to consult, and no much larger clone falls within one base.

Whole blood was collected in K2EDTA tubes by collaborating institutions according to the institutions' own protocols. Collaborator samples were shipped for TCRbeta analysis as frozen whole blood, isolated PBMCs, or DNA extracted from either sample type. As encoded in the germline V gene, CDR1 is SGHTA while CDR2 is FQGNSA. V loses 1 base of germline sequence and J loses 9 bases, and the interval between the two ends is 18 bases. There are 15 amino acids in the CDR3, from cysteine to phenylalanine inclusive. The sequence is cut down to CDR3 DNA, 45 bases in frame from base 1. TCRbeta CDR3 regions were amplified from genomic DNA by means of the immunoSEQ Assay, a bias-controlled multiplex PCR. Under the source paper's analysis protocol: Nucleated cell counts per sample were estimated from amplification of reference gene primers within the assay. To quantify the absolute abundance of each unique TCRbeta CDR3 rearrangement, sequence reads were collapsed and filtered. For each sample, productive Simpson clonality was calculated as the square root of Simpson's diversity index over productive rearrangements. This is the immuneACCESS table as TCRdb keeps it, with only in-frame sequences that have V and J called. A part of the clones is gone; compared with another copy, unresolved V genes explain less than half, and the rest is unexplained. V and J calls and clone size are given by that table; D and trimming were obtained from the DNA. This sample lists about 280,000 clones; 85% were detected once. In total, the top ten clones hold approximately 5% of the sample.

The TCR comes from a man between 45 and 60 years old with active or convalescent COVID-19. Specimen: peripheral blood. The chain is encoded by TRBV7-2 joined to TRBJ2-5; the D gene is perhaps TRBD1, on 5 matching bases. The CDR3 region has the sequence CASSLGSWEGVSQYF. DNA sequence: TGTGCCAGCAGCTTAGGTTCTTGGGAAGGGGTGTCCCAGTACTTC. Beyond the CDR3, the reference TRBV7-2 and TRBJ2-5 genes provide the residues; the full variable domain reads: GAGVSQSPSNKVTEKGKDVELRCDPISGHTALYWYRQSLGQGLEFLIYFQGNSAPDKSGLPSDRFSAERTGGSVSTLTIQRTQQEDSAVYLCASSLGSWEGVSQYFGPGTRLLVL.